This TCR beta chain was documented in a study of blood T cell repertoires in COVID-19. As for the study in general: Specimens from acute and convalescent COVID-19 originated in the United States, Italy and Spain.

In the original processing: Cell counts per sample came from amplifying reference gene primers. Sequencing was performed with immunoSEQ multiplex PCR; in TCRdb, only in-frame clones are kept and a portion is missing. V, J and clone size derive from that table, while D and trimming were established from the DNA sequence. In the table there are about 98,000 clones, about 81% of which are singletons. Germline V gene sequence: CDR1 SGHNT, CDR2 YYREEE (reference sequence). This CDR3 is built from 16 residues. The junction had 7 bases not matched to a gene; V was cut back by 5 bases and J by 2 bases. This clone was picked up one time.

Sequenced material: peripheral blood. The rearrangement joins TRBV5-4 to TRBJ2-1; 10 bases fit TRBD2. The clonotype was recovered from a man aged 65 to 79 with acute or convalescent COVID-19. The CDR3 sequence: CASSLSGRYAYNEQFF. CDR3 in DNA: TGTGCCAGCAGTCTTAGCGGGAGGTACGCCTACAATGAGCAGTTCTTC.